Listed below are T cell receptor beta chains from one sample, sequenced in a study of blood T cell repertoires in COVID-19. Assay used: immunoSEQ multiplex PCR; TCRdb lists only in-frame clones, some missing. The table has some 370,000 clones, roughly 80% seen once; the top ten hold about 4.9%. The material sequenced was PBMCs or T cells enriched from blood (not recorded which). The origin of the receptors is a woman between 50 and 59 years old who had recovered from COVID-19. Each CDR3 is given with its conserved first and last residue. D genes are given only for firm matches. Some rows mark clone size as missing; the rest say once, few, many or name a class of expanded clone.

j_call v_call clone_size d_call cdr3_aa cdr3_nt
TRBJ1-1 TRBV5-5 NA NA CASSVVRMGAEAFF TGTGCCAGCAGCGTAGTACGAATGGGCGCTGAAGCTTTCTTT
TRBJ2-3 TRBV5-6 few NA CASSILTDTQYF TGTGCCAGCAGCATCCTCACAGATACGCAGTATTTT
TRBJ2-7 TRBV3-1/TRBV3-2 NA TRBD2 CASSPHSGRGHEQYF TGTGCCAGCAGCCCGCATAGCGGGAGGGGCCACGAGCAGTACTTC
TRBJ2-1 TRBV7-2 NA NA CASKDRNQGYEQFF TGTGCCAGCAAGGACCGAAACCAGGGCTATGAGCAGTTCTTC
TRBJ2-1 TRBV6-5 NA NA CATKWGVGVGNEQFF TGTGCCACCAAGTGGGGTGTAGGGGTTGGGAATGAGCAGTTCTTC
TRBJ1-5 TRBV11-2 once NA CASSLVRDQPQHF TGTGCCAGCAGCTTAGTCCGGGATCAGCCCCAGCATTTT
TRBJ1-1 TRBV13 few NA CASSLGLLNTEAFF TGTGCCAGCAGCTTAGGACTGTTGAACACTGAAGCTTTCTTT
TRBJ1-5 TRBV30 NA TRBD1 CAWSQGASNQPQHF TGTGCCTGGAGTCAGGGGGCGAGCAATCAGCCCCAGCATTTT
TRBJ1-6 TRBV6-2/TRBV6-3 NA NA CASSPRRQLGPLHF TGTGCCAGCAGCCCCCGTCGACAGCTTGGTCCCCTCCACTTT
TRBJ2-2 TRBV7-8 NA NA CASSLGLGRATGELFF TGTGCCAGCAGCTTAGGGCTGGGCAGGGCGACCGGGGAGCTGTTTTTT
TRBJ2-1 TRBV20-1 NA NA CSASTRPSYNEQFF TGCAGTGCTAGTACGCGGCCCTCCTACAATGAGCAGTTCTTC
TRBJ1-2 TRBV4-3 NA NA CASSQDSSHGYTF TGCGCCAGCAGCCAAGATTCAAGCCATGGCTACACCTTC
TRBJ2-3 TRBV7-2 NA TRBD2 CASSQRSGGLDTQYF TGTGCCAGCAGCCAAAGGAGCGGGGGATTAGATACGCAGTATTTT
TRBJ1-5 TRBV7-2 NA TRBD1 CASSQGQMNQPQHF TGTGCCAGCAGCCAGGGACAGATGAATCAGCCCCAGCATTTT
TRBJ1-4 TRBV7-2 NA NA CASRDSGKEKLFF TGTGCCAGCAGGGACTCGGGGAAGGAAAAACTGTTTTTT
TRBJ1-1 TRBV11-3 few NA CASSLESDTEAFF TGTGCCAGCAGCTTAGAGTCAGACACTGAAGCTTTCTTT
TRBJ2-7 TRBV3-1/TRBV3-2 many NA CASQAGAEQYF TGTGCCAGTCAGGCGGGGGCCGAGCAGTACTTC
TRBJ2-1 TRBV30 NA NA CAWAWLGGLGNEQFF TGTGCCTGGGCCTGGTTAGGGGGATTGGGCAATGAGCAGTTCTTC
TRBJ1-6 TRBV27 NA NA CASSFLQGNSPLHF TGTGCCAGCAGTTTTTTACAGGGAAATTCACCCCTCCACTTT
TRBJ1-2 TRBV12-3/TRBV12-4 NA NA CASGGRNYGYTF TGTGCCAGCGGAGGCCGCAACTATGGCTACACCTTC
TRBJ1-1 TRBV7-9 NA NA CASIPISNTEAFF TGTGCCAGCATCCCCATTAGTAACACTGAAGCTTTCTTT
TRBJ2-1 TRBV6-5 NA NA CASSIKGGGEQFF TGTGCCAGCAGTATAAAGGGAGGGGGTGAGCAGTTCTTC
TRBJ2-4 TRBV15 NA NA CATSRDIVAKNIQYF TGTGCCACCAGCAGAGATATAGTAGCCAAAAACATTCAGTACTTC
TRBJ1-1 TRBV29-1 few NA CSVEPGGEAAFF TGCAGCGTTGAGCCGGGGGGCGAGGCTGCTTTCTTT
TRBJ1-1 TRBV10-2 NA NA CASRVNRDGFTEAFF TGCGCCAGCAGGGTAAACAGGGATGGCTTCACTGAAGCTTTCTTT
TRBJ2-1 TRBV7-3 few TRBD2 CASSDPSGGANEQFF TGTGCCAGCAGCGATCCTAGCGGGGGGGCGAATGAGCAGTTCTTC
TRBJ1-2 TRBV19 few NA CASSRPGARDGYTF TGTGCCAGTAGTAGACCGGGAGCCAGGGATGGCTACACCTTC
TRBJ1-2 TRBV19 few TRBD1 CASRPGQGYGYTF TGTGCCAGTCGTCCGGGACAGGGGTATGGCTACACCTTC
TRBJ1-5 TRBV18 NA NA CASSPSTAYSNQPQHF TGTGCCAGCTCACCATCGACAGCATATAGCAATCAGCCCCAGCATTTT
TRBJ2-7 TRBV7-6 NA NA CASSLGGSGSAEQYF TGTGCCAGCAGCTTAGGGGGTTCAGGGTCTGCAGAGCAGTACTTC
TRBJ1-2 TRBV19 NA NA CASSIGAASVDYTF TGTGCCAGTAGTATAGGGGCGGCTAGCGTGGACTACACCTTC
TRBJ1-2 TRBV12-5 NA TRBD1 CASGLETGIGGYTF TGTGCTAGTGGTTTGGAGACAGGGATCGGTGGCTACACCTTC
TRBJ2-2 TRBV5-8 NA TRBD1 CASSLRATGGTGELFF TGTGCCAGCAGCTTGCGAGCAACAGGGGGTACCGGGGAGCTGTTTTTT
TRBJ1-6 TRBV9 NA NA CASSSPVPNSPLHF TGTGCCAGCAGTTCCCCGGTTCCGAATTCACCCCTCCACTTT
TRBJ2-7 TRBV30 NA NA CAWSGGLEQYF TGTGCCTGGAGTGGGGGGCTCGAGCAGTACTTC
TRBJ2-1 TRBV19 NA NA CASSTVEGVTNEQFF TGTGCCAGTTCTACGGTAGAGGGTGTAACGAATGAGCAGTTCTTC
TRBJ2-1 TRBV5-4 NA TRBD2 CASSLDPAGVSINEQFF TGTGCCAGCAGCTTGGACCCAGCGGGAGTATCTATTAATGAGCAGTTCTTC
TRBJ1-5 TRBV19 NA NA CASKYSGGNQPQHF TGTGCCAGCAAATATTCGGGTGGAAATCAGCCCCAGCATTTT
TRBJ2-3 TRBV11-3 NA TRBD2 CASSPLGTRSTDTQYF TGTGCCAGCAGCCCTCTCGGGACTAGAAGCACAGATACGCAGTATTTT
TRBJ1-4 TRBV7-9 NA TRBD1 CASSPTGVGEKLFF TGTGCCAGCAGCCCGACAGGGGTGGGAGAAAAACTGTTTTTT
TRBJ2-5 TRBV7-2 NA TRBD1 CASSPRDRKETQYF TGTGCCAGCAGCCCTAGGGACAGGAAAGAGACCCAGTACTTC
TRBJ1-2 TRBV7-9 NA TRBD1 CASSLVRGDRSYYTF TGTGCCAGCAGCTTAGTTAGGGGGGACAGATCCTACTACACCTTC
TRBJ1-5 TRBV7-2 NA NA CASSGGNQPQHF TGTGCCAGCAGCGGAGGGAATCAGCCCCAGCATTTT
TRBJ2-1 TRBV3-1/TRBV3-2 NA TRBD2 CASSTGTSGSTGQFF TGTGCCAGCAGCACCGGGACTAGCGGGAGCACAGGGCAGTTCTTC
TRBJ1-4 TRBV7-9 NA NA CASSPPRRANEKLFF TGTGCCAGCAGCCCCCCTCGGAGGGCCAATGAAAAACTGTTTTTT